A single sample gave rise to the 26 T cell receptor beta chains below, sequenced in a study of blood T cell repertoires in COVID-19. Repertoires were generated with immunoSEQ multiplex PCR, while TCRdb's copy carries only in-frame clones and drops some. The profile covers approximately 88,000 clones, with more than 60% appearing a single time and about half taken by the ten largest. The sequencing input was peripheral blood. The receptors here all came from a human donor in a cohort sampled during active COVID-19.

The chain joins TRBV5-6 to TRBJ1-5; tentative D call: TRBD1 (5 bases). Per germline, CDR1 SGHDT and CDR2 YYEEEE. This CDR3 is built from 13 residues. Trimming cost V 3 bases and J 7 bases, with 11 bases left between them. The CDR3 DNA reads TGTGCCAGCAGCTCTAAGGGGAGGCAGCCCCAGCATTTT. It codes for CASSSKGRQPQHF.

The chain couples TRBV5-6 to TRBJ2-7, with D possibly TRBD1 on 6 matching bases. V lost 0 bases to trimming and J lost 4 bases, with 14 bases between them. The length of the CDR3 is 15 residues. Per germline, CDR1 SGHDT and CDR2 YYEEEE. In DNA, the CDR3 is TGTGCCAGCAGCTTGGCCTCCGGACAGCGTTACGAGCAGTACTTC. Translated: CASSLASGQRYEQYF.

The J gene is TRBJ1-4, the V gene TRBV21-1; no DNA check was done on the table's D call, TRBD1. TRBV21-1 is marked as a pseudogene. The CDR3 is 16 residues long. The CDR3 here is CASSKEVSQGFEKLFF. Here the CDR3 DNA reads TGTGCCAGCAGCAAAGAGGTGTCACAGGGGTTTGAAAAACTGTTTTTT.

This chain joins TRBV2 and TRBJ2-7; 8 nucleotides line up with TRBD1. The trim removed 6 bases at V and 3 bases at J, leaving 7 bases unmatched. CDR3 length equals 14 residues. Germline V gene sequence: CDR1 SNHLY, CDR2 FYNNEI. The CDR3 reads CASSPTGVGYEQYF. CDR3 bases: TGTGCCAGCAGCCCGACAGGGGTTGGCTACGAGCAGTACTTC. Based on the CDR3 plus reference TRBV2 and TRBJ2-7, the full variable domain is EPEVTQTPSHQVTQMGQEVILRCVPISNHLYFYWYRQILGQKVEFLVSFYNNEISEKSEIFDDQFSVERPDGSNFTLKIRSTKLEDSAMYFCASSPTGVGYEQYFGPGTRLTVT.

The chain uses TRBV4-3 and TRBJ2-5; possibly TRBD2 for D (6 bases). CDR1 is LGHNA and CDR2 is YSLEER in the germline V gene. This CDR3 contains 15 residues. The V end was cut by 0 bases, the J end by 0 bases, with 8 bases between. The CDR3 region has the DNA TGCGCCAGCAGCCAAGATCGGGGGTACCAAGAGACCCAGTACTTC. Translated: CASSQDRGYQETQYF.

The J gene is TRBJ2-7, the V gene TRBV4-2, with a weak D call TRBD1 (5 bases). Trimming shortened V by 0 bases and J by 0 bases, and 9 bases separated the two germline ends. The CDR3 length is 15 residues. CDR1 is LGHNA, CDR2 YNFKEQ, per germline. CDR3 loop: CASSQEGRSSYEQYF. The CDR3 region has the DNA TGTGCCAGCAGCCAAGAGGGGCGGAGCTCCTACGAGCAGTACTTC.

The J gene is TRBJ1-4, the V gene TRBV30; 8 nucleotides align to TRBD1. This CDR3 is 14 amino acids long. The V and J ends lost 7 bases and 8 bases, in that order; junction bases with no gene match: 12. Per the germline V gene, CDR1 is GTSNPN and CDR2 is SVGIG (reference sequence). The CDR3 DNA follows: TGTGCCTCGTTACCCCAGGGGGCAGGAGAAAAACTGTTTTTT. It translates to CASLPQGAGEKLFF.

This chain connects TRBV27 to TRBJ2-7, with 7 bases matching TRBD2. Germline V gene sequence: CDR1 MNHEY, CDR2 SMNVEV (reference sequence). The CDR3 extends over 14 amino acids. With V trimmed by 8 bases and J by 7 bases, 14 bases remained unmatched. DNA for the CDR3: TGTGCCAGCGGGAGGGCAGGGTCTCTCCTGGAGCAGTACTTC. Translation: CASGRAGSLLEQYF.

The chain recombines TRBV7-2 with TRBJ1-1; D gene uncertain. This CDR3 comprises 14 residues. The germline CDR1 and CDR2 sequences are SGHTA and FQGNSA. Trimming left V 1 base short and J 6 bases short, with 12 bases between. CDR3: CASSLGPQSAEAFF. In nucleotides, the CDR3 is TGTGCCAGCAGCTTAGGGCCGCAGTCCGCTGAAGCTTTCTTT. The variable domain in full, with the rest retrieved from reference TRBV7-2 and TRBJ1-1, is GAGVSQSPSNKVTEKGKDVELRCDPISGHTALYWYRQSLGQGLEFLIYFQGNSAPDKSGLPSDRFSAERTGGSVSTLTIQRTQQEDSAVYLCASSLGPQSAEAFFGQGTRLTVV.

The CDR3 loop reads CASRLQGAGHEQFF. The CDR3 nucleotides read TGTGCCAGCCGGCTACAGGGGGCTGGCCATGAGCAGTTCTTC. The chain carries TRBV19 and TRBJ2-1; 9 bases align to TRBD1. Germline V gene sequence: CDR1 LNHDA, CDR2 SQIVND (reference sequence). V lost 9 bases, J lost 8 bases, and 11 bases stayed unmatched. This CDR3 contains 14 residues. The full variable domain, rest sourced from reference TRBV19 and TRBJ2-1, is DGGITQSPKYLFRKEGQNVTLSCEQNLNHDAMYWYRQDPGQGLRLIYYSQIVNDFQKGDIAEGYSVSREKKESFPLTVTSAQKNPTAFYLCASRLQGAGHEQFFGPGTRLTVL.

The rearrangement uses TRBV7-2 and TRBJ2-2; 7 bases map to TRBD2. The junction had 8 bases not matched to a gene; V was cut back by 5 bases and J by 2 bases. Germline V gives CDR1 SGHTA, CDR2 FQGNSA. The CDR3 is 16 residues long. The DNA for the CDR3 is TGTGCCAGCAGCCCTAGACTAGCATTCAACACCGGGGAGCTGTTTTTT. It specifies CASSPRLAFNTGELFF.

The CDR3 is CASSWGGSSYEQYF. As DNA, the CDR3 is TGTGCCAGCAGTTGGGGAGGGAGCTCCTACGAGCAGTACTTC. V is TRBV6-5 and J is TRBJ2-7, with 7 bases fitting TRBD2. CDR1 is MNHEY, CDR2 SVGAGI, per germline. After removal of 4 bases from V and 0 bases from J, the junction contained 3 bases not matched to a gene. The CDR3 is 14 residues long.

V and J are TRBV28 and TRBJ1-2, with 12 positions matching TRBD1. V was pared by 6 bases and J by 3 bases, with 11 bases of the junction left unmatched. Germline V gene lookup returns CDR1 MDHEN and CDR2 SYDVKM. The CDR3 is 17 residues long. The CDR3 is CASSYSGTGGAYYGYTF. Here the CDR3 DNA reads TGTGCCAGCAGCTACAGCGGGACAGGGGGCGCTTACTATGGCTACACCTTC.

The genes are TRBV7-9 and TRBJ2-5; a weak D match, TRBD2 (5 bases). V was trimmed by 5 bases and J by 2 bases, leaving 12 bases between them. CDR3 size: 14 residues. Germline V lookup: CDR1 SEHNR, CDR2 FQNEAQ (reference sequence). CDR3 sequence: CASSPSREQETQYF. The CDR3 DNA reads as TGTGCCAGCAGCCCTAGTAGGGAGCAAGAGACCCAGTACTTC. Based on the CDR3 plus reference TRBV7-9 and TRBJ2-5, the full variable domain is DTGVSQNPRHKITKRGQNVTFRCDPISEHNRLYWYRQTLGQGPEFLTYFQNEAQLEKSRLLSDRFSAERPKGSFSTLEIQRTEQGDSAMYLCASSPSREQETQYFGPGTRLLVL.

The CDR3, as DNA: TGTGCCAGCAGCTCTATCGAAAAGCGGGTAACCCAAGAGACCCAGTACTTC. It translates to CASSSIEKRVTQETQYF. V usage is TRBV11-2 and J usage is TRBJ2-5; perhaps TRBD2 as D (6 bases). Per germline, CDR1 SGHAT and CDR2 FQNNGV. There are 17 residues in the CDR3. V gave up 4 bases and J gave up 1 base, with 19 bases separating them.

The genes are TRBV13 and TRBJ2-1; 12 positions match TRBD2. CDR3 length equals 15 residues. Trimming cost V 5 bases and J 4 bases; bases outside gene matches: 3. Per germline, CDR1 PRHDT and CDR2 FYEKMQ (reference sequence). The CDR3 DNA reads as TGTGCCAGCAGCCTAACTAGCGGGAGGTACAATGAGCAGTTCTTC. This encodes CASSLTSGRYNEQFF.

In DNA form, the CDR3 reads TGCGCCAGCAGCCAAACCGGCGCGGGATTGATCGAGCAGTACTTC. This gives the protein CASSQTGAGLIEQYF. The J gene is TRBJ2-7, the V gene TRBV4-3; weak D call: TRBD2 (6 bases). The CDR3 totals 15 residues. Germline CDR1 and CDR2: LGHNA and YSLEER. The V end was cut by 2 bases, the J end by 6 bases, with 17 bases between.

The gene calls are TRBV5-6 and TRBJ1-4; D call uncertain. Per the germline V gene, CDR1 is SGHDT and CDR2 is YYEEEE. Trimming removed 2 bases from V and 8 bases from J, with 13 bases in between. This CDR3 is built from 14 residues. The CDR3 sequence: CASSFRTGKEKLFF. The CDR3 region has the DNA TGTGCCAGCAGCTTCAGGACGGGGAAGGAAAAACTGTTTTTT.

In its sample, this clone was seen once. This chain joins TRBV5-6 and TRBJ1-1; D ambiguous. The CDR3 length is 13 residues. The V end lost 3 bases, the J end lost 5 bases, and 11 bases lay between the germline ends. Germline values: CDR1 SGHDT, CDR2 YYEEEE. CDR3 nucleotide sequence: TGTGCCAGCAGCTCTCGAGCGCGAACTGAAGCTTTCTTT. Protein sequence: CASSSRARTEAFF.

This chain joins TRBV12-3 or TRBV12-4 and TRBJ2-7; tentative D call: TRBD2 (5 bases). This CDR3 contains 13 residues. Trimming shortened V by 1 base and J by 7 bases, and 11 bases separated the two germline ends. CDR3 in amino acids: CASSLGSGGEQYF. The CDR3 DNA reads TGTGCCAGCAGTTTAGGTTCAGGAGGTGAGCAGTACTTC.

V is TRBV7-8 and J is TRBJ1-1, with no clear D. The ends were cut back, 1 base at V and 5 bases at J, with 20 bases in the middle. The germline gives CDR1 SGHVS, CDR2 FQNEAQ. CDR3 length: 17 residues. The CDR3 sequence is CASSLVPSFGAPTEAFF. CDR3 nucleotides: TGTGCCAGCAGCTTAGTCCCCTCTTTCGGAGCTCCGACTGAAGCTTTCTTT.

The chain joins TRBV11-3 to TRBJ2-1; 9 nucleotides align to TRBD1. Germline V gives CDR1 SGHNT, CDR2 YENEEA. Unmatched junction bases numbered 6, after V lost 3 bases and J lost 9 bases. The CDR3 length is 14 residues. CDR3 sequence (DNA): TGTGCCAGCAGCTTGACAGGGGGTTCGAGTGAGCAGTTCTTC. Protein sequence: CASSLTGGSSEQFF.

The rearrangement links TRBV14 to TRBJ2-1; a possible D gene is TRBD2 (6 bases). This CDR3 contains 14 residues. From germline, CDR1 is SGHDN and CDR2 FVKESK. Deletions cut 0 bases from V and 15 bases from J, with 18 bases between. The CDR3 nucleotides read TGTGCCAGCAGCCAAGATTTCGCGGGGCGGGTCTCGTTCTTC. This sequence encodes CASSQDFAGRVSFF.

This clone was observed a handful of times. The J gene is TRBJ2-1, the V gene TRBV5-6, with 10 bases lining up with TRBD2. This CDR3 comprises 18 residues. Germline V gives CDR1 SGHDT, CDR2 YYEEEE. With V trimmed by 0 bases and J by 3 bases, 9 bases remained unmatched. The CDR3 spells CASSLGIRTSGIYNEQFF. CDR3 sequence (DNA): TGTGCCAGCAGCTTGGGGATTAGGACTAGCGGTATCTACAATGAGCAGTTCTTC.

This clone showed up just once. This chain joins TRBV5-5 and TRBJ2-3, with 10 bases matching TRBD2. V gave up 3 bases and J gave up 0 bases; unmatched junction bases: 4. The CDR3 totals 16 residues. From germline, CDR1 is SGHKS and CDR2 YYEKEE (reference sequence). The CDR3 nucleotides are TGTGCCAGCAGCTCACTAGCGGGAACTAGCACAGATACGCAGTATTTT. Protein: CASSSLAGTSTDTQYF.

V gene TRBV6-4 combines with J gene TRBJ1-3, with TRBD1 matching 8 bases. Germline V gene data show CDR1 as MRHNA and CDR2 as SNTAGT. The CDR3 is 16 amino acids. V shed 5 bases, J shed 0 bases, and the junction held 6 bases outside the gene matches. The CDR3 loop is CASSTRTGRSGNTIYF. Here the CDR3 DNA reads TGTGCCAGCAGTACCAGGACAGGGCGCTCTGGAAACACCATATATTTT.